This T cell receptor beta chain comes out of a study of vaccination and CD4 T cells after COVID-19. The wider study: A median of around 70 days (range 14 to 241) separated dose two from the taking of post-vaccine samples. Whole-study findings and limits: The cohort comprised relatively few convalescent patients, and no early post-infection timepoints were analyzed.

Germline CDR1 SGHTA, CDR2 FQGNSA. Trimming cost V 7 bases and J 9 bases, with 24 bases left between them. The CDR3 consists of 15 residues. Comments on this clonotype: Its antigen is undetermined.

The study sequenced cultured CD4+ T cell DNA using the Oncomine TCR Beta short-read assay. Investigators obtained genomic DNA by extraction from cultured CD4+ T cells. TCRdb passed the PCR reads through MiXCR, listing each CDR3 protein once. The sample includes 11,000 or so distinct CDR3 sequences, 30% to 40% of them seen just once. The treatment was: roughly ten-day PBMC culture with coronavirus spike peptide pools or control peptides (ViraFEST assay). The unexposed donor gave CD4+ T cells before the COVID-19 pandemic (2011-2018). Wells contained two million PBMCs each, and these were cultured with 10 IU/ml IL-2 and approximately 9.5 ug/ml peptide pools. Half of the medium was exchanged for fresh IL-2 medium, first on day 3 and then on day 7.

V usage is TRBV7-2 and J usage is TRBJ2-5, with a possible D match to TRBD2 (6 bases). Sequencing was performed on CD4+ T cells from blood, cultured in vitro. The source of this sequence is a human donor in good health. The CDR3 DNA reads TGTGCCAGCACCCTAGAAGAAGCGAGCGGGTGGGCCCAGTACTTC. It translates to CASTLEEASGWAQYF.